What follows are 12 T cell receptor beta chains derived from one specimen sequenced in a study of blood T cells in healthy people across ages (dated by TCRdb to 2014 to 2015). Library prep was done by 5' RACE. TCRdb records Illumina HiSeq 2500 as the sequencer. The second PCR ran for about 6 to 11 cycles and used a J-beta primer mix along with a sample-barcoded 5' primer. TCRdb took the public reads, trimmed them with fastp at Q25, ran MiXCR for clone calling and kept in-frame beta chains. For every CDR3 protein sequence, its rows merge into one entry that carries the most common genes and DNA. This sample is represented by 550,000 to 750,000 distinct CDR3 sequences; 21% of them were singletons. Roughly 3.4% of the sample rests with the top ten. Sequenced material: blood. The receptor set was obtained from a man between 65 and 85 years old in good health.

The CDR3 protein is CASSASGISYNEQFF. CDR3 bases: TGTGCCAGTAGCGCTAGCGGGATCTCCTACAATGAGCAGTTCTTC. The chain recombines TRBV19 with TRBJ2-1, with 9 bases identical to TRBD2. The J segment lost 0 bases and the V segment lost 6 bases, leaving 3 bases of the junction unmatched. Germline V gene data show CDR1 as LNHDA and CDR2 as SQIVND (reference sequence). The CDR3 has 15 residues.

This clonotype occurred a few times. In nucleotides, the CDR3 is TGCGCCAGCAGCGGCGGGGGCCTCTCCTACAATGAGCAGTTCTTC. Residues: CASSGGGLSYNEQFF. The V gene is TRBV5-1, the J gene TRBJ2-1, with a weak D call TRBD2 (7 bases). The CDR3 consists of 15 residues. V was shortened by 4 bases and J by 0 bases, with 11 bases between the two germline ends. Germline CDR1 is SGHRS and CDR2 is YFSETQ.

V usage is TRBV5-1 and J usage is TRBJ2-1; 13 bases map to TRBD2. Germline V CDR1 and CDR2: SGHRS, YFSETQ. J was trimmed by 8 bases and V by 4 bases; bases with no gene match: 6. This CDR3 spans 15 amino acids. CDR3 sequence reads: CASSPRTSGSYEQFF. In DNA form, the CDR3 reads TGCGCCAGCAGCCCTCGGACTAGCGGGAGTTATGAGCAGTTCTTC.

J is TRBJ2-7 and V is TRBV6-1; weak D call: TRBD1 (6 bases). Germline assignment: CDR1 MNHNS and CDR2 SASEGT. The V and J ends lost 3 bases and 2 bases respectively, with 11 bases between them. The CDR3 is 14 amino acids. The CDR3 DNA reads TGTGCCAGCAGTGATGTCAGGGGAGCCTACGAGCAGTACTTC. Its protein is CASSDVRGAYEQYF.

This clonotype was counted only a few times. The chain links TRBV14 to TRBJ2-5, with D uncertain. Judging by the DNA end, TRBJ2-7 fits better; the J call may be wrong. The CDR3 is 13 amino acids. In germline, CDR1 is SGHDN, CDR2 FVKESK. CDR3 amino acids: CASSQDEDYEQYF. The DNA of the CDR3 is TGTGCCAGCAGCCAAGATGAGGATTACGAGCAGTACTTC.

The chain recombines TRBV20-1 with TRBJ2-5; 9 bases agree with TRBD2. V shed 0 bases, J shed 1 base, and the junction held 6 bases outside the gene matches. Germline loops: CDR1 DFQATT, CDR2 SNEGSKA (reference sequence). CDR3 length: 16 residues. Here the CDR3 reads CSAREGLAGIQETQYF. In DNA, the CDR3 is TGCAGTGCTAGAGAAGGGCTAGCGGGGATCCAAGAGACCCAGTACTTC.

This clonotype appeared a few times. The rearrangement joins TRBV6-5 to TRBJ2-5; possibly TRBD2 for D (6 bases). The end of the DNA aligns better with TRBJ2-7, so the J call may be wrong. The CDR3 has 13 residues. In germline, CDR1 is MNHEY, CDR2 SVGAGI. The CDR3 DNA reads TGTGCCACTCGGGACGGGGGATTATACGAGCAGTACTTC. Its protein product is CATRDGGLYEQYF.

The chain couples TRBV19 to TRBJ2-1; no reliable D call. The V end was cut by 5 bases, the J end by 4 bases, with 6 bases between. Germline assignment: CDR1 LNHDA and CDR2 SQIVND (reference sequence). The CDR3 runs 12 residues. CDR3 amino acids: CASSGRYNEQFF. CDR3 bases: TGTGCCAGTAGTGGGCGATACAATGAGCAGTTCTTC. The variable domain in full, with the rest retrieved from reference TRBV19 and TRBJ2-1, is DGGITQSPKYLFRKEGQNVTLSCEQNLNHDAMYWYRQDPGQGLRLIYYSQIVNDFQKGDIAEGYSVSREKKESFPLTVTSAQKNPTAFYLCASSGRYNEQFFGPGTRLTVL.

The V call is TRBV29-1, the J call TRBJ1-1, with no clear D. With 4 bases removed from V and 1 base from J, the gap between germline ends came to 10 bases. CDR3 length: 13 residues. Germline V lookup: CDR1 SQVTM, CDR2 ANQGSEA. The chain's CDR3 is CSVGGRANTEAFF. The CDR3 DNA reads as TGCAGCGTTGGAGGGAGGGCGAACACTGAAGCTTTCTTT.

Notes on this clonotype: Its ends do not fully match the called genes, so a read error is possible. The rearrangement links TRBV4-2 to TRBJ2-7; TRBD2 matches at 8 bases. Germline loops: CDR1 LGHNA, CDR2 YNFKEQ. This CDR3 contains 16 residues. The CDR3 coding sequence is TGTGCCGGCAGCCAGGAATTAACTAGCGGAACCTACGAGCAGTACTTC. Translated, it gives CAGSQELTSGTYEQYF.

This clonotype has a handful of counts. The rearrangement links TRBV10-3 to TRBJ2-3; 9 bases are shared with TRBD2. V shed 0 bases and J 6 bases; nucleotides not matched to a gene: 4. Germline CDR1 ENHRY, CDR2 SYGVKD. The CDR3 runs 15 residues. CDR3 coding DNA: TGTGCCATCAGTGAGTCTAGCGGGAGAGGGGATACGCAGTATTTT. This sequence encodes CAISESSGRGDTQYF.

About this clonotype: A much larger clone differs by one base, so this may be a read error. The chain joins TRBV7-6 to TRBJ2-2, with D possibly being TRBD2 (6 bases). The CDR3 runs to 15 residues. Germline V CDR1 and CDR2: SGHVS, FNYEAQ. Here the CDR3 DNA reads TGTGCCAGCAGCTTAGCGGGTACTGTCACCGGGGGGCTGTTTTTT. This encodes CASSLAGTVTGGLFF.